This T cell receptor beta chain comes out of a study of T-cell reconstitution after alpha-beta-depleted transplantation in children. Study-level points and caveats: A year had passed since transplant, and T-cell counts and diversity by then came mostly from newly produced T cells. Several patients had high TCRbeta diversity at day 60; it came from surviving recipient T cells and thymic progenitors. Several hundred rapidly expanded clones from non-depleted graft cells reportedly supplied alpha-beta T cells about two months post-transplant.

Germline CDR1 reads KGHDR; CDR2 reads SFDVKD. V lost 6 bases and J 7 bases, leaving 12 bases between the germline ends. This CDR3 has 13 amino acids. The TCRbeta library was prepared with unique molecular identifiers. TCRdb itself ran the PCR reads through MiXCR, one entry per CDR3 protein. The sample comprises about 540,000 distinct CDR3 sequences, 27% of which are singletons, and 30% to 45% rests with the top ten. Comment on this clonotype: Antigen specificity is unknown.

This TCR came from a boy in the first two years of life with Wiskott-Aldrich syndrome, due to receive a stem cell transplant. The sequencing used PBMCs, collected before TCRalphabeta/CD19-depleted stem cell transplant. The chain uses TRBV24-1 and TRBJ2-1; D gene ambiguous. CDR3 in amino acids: CATSSPRSNEQFF. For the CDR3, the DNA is TGTGCCACCAGTAGCCCCCGGTCAAATGAGCAGTTCTTC.